Below, 13 T cell receptor beta chains from the same sample are listed, as sequenced in a study of T cell responses to AZD1222 COVID-19 vaccine. Profiling relied on immunoSEQ multiplex PCR, and the TCRdb table lists in-frame clones only, not all of them. The sample records roughly 180,000 clones, just under 95% being singletons. The starting material was peripheral blood, obtained 28 days after the second dose of the MenACWY control vaccine. These receptors all stem from an adult who received the MenACWY meningococcal vaccine as a control.

In nucleotides, the CDR3 is TGTGCCAGCAGTCAACTACTGGGCTACACCTTC. Its translation is CASSQLLGYTF. The J gene is TRBJ1-2, the V gene TRBV6-6, with no clear D. This CDR3 has 11 residues. Germline values: CDR1 MNHNY, CDR2 SVGAGI (reference sequence). Trimming shortened V by 5 bases and J by 8 bases, and 9 bases separated the two germline ends.

V gene TRBV9 combines with J gene TRBJ2-2, with 7 positions matching TRBD1. Germline assignment: CDR1 SGDLS and CDR2 YYNGEE. This CDR3 spans 16 amino acids. With 4 bases clipped from V and 1 base from J, the junction kept 7 bases outside the gene matches. CDR3 amino acids: CASSLGWDRNTGELFF. CDR3 in DNA: TGTGCCAGCAGCCTCGGCTGGGACAGGAACACCGGGGAGCTGTTTTTT.

The V gene is TRBV3-1 (or the pseudogene TRBV3-2), the J gene TRBJ1-1; no firm D call. V was cut by 1 base and J by 7 bases, with 7 bases left in between. The germline V gene encodes CDR1 LGHDT and CDR2 YNNKEL (reference sequence). The CDR3 is made up of 12 amino acids. The DNA for the CDR3 is TGTGCCAGCAGCCAAGTAAACGGTGAAGCTTTCTTT. The encoded protein is CASSQVNGEAFF.

Here the CDR3 DNA reads TGTGCCAGCAGCCTAAACGCCATCCTCAGGGGAGATAAAGAACAGCCCCAGCATTTT. Translated: CASSLNAILRGDKEQPQHF. The chain couples TRBV3-1 (or the pseudogene TRBV3-2) to TRBJ1-5, with a possible D match to TRBD1 (6 bases). The CDR3 is 19 residues long. V was clipped by 4 bases and J by 7 bases, with 29 bases between them. The germline V gene has CDR1 LGHDT and CDR2 YNNKEL (reference sequence).

The V gene is TRBV19, the J gene TRBJ1-2, with 12 bases identical to TRBD1. V was pared by 4 bases and J by 5 bases, with 2 bases of the junction left unmatched. Germline V CDR1 and CDR2: LNHDA, SQIVND (reference sequence). The CDR3 is 14 amino acids. CDR3 nucleotide sequence: TGTGCCAGTAGTAGGGACAGGGGGCTATATGGCTACACCTTC. It translates to CASSRDRGLYGYTF.

The rearrangement links TRBV7-9 to TRBJ1-6; D uncertain. Germline V lookup: CDR1 SEHNR, CDR2 FQNEAQ (reference sequence). Between the trimmed V and J ends, which lost 4 bases and 7 bases, there was a span of 8 bases. The CDR3 covers 13 residues. The DNA for the CDR3 is TGTGCCAGCAGCTCCTCCCCAAATTCACCCCTCCACTTT. Amino acid sequence: CASSSSPNSPLHF.

The chain has TRBV6-5 and TRBJ2-1; TRBD1 aligns across 7 bases. This CDR3 has 15 residues. The J segment lost 0 bases and the V segment lost 6 bases, leaving 5 bases of the junction unmatched. Germline V gene sequence: CDR1 MNHEY, CDR2 SVGAGI. CDR3: CASRRDRDSYNEQFF. The CDR3 nucleotides read TGTGCCAGCAGACGCGACAGGGACTCCTACAATGAGCAGTTCTTC.

A note on this clone: The sample carries other DNA sequences with the same CDR3. The rearrangement joins TRBV28 to TRBJ1-3; no firm D call. V lost 3 bases to trimming and J lost 0 bases, with 6 bases between them. Germline V gene data show CDR1 as MDHEN and CDR2 as SYDVKM. The length of the CDR3 is 14 residues. This chain's CDR3 is CASSLPGSGNTIYF. The CDR3 DNA follows: TGTGCCAGCAGTTTGCCGGGCTCTGGAAACACCATATATTTT.

The genes are TRBV6-2 or TRBV6-3 and TRBJ1-5, with no clear D. Germline CDR1 reads MNHEY; CDR2 reads SVGEGT. V lost 0 bases and J 6 bases, leaving 9 bases between the germline ends. CDR3 length equals 14 residues. CDR3 nucleotides: TGTGCCAGCAGTTACTCGCCAGGAATTCAGCCCCAGCATTTT. Residues: CASSYSPGIQPQHF.

This rearrangement joins TRBV11-2 to TRBJ2-2; D may be TRBD2 (6 bases). Trimming shortened V by 1 base and J by 5 bases, and 11 bases separated the two germline ends. The CDR3 is 15 amino acids. Germline CDR1 SGHAT, CDR2 FQNNGV. In DNA, the CDR3 is TGTGCCAGCAGCTTAGGTCCAGGGAGGACCGGGGAGCTGTTTTTT. It yields the protein CASSLGPGRTGELFF.

The J gene is TRBJ1-6, the V gene TRBV12-5; D is perhaps TRBD1 (6 bases). Germline loops: CDR1 LGHNT, CDR2 FRNRAP. This CDR3 is built from 16 residues. V was clipped by 0 bases and J by 9 bases, with 15 bases between them. CDR3 residues: CASGLVRSGAGSPLHF. The CDR3 DNA sequence: TGTGCTAGTGGTTTGGTACGATCAGGGGCCGGTTCACCCCTCCACTTT.

V and J are TRBV6-5 and TRBJ1-4; unclear D gene. Trimming took 8 bases from V and 7 from J, leaving 11 bases between them. The CDR3 runs 12 residues. Germline assignment: CDR1 MNHEY and CDR2 SVGAGI. CDR3 DNA sequence: TGTGCCAGCGTGGGTGGAGGTGAAAAACTGTTTTTT. Translating it yields CASVGGGEKLFF.

The chain combines TRBV5-1 with TRBJ1-2; D call uncertain. The CDR3 runs 15 residues. CDR1 SGHRS and CDR2 YFSETQ come from the germline V gene. Trimming removed 4 bases from V and 6 bases from J, with 19 bases in between. CDR3 nucleotides: TGCGCCAGCAGCCCAGGTGGGGTGGCCTATGATGGCTACACCTTC. This codes for CASSPGGVAYDGYTF.